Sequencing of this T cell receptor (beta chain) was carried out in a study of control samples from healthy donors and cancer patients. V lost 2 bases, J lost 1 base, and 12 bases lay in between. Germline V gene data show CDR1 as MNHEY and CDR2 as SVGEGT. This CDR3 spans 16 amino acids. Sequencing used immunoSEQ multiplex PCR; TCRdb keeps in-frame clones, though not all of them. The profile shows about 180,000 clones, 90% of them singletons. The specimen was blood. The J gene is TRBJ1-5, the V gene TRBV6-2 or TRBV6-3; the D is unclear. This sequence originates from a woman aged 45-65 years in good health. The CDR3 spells CASSYESPQSNQPQHF. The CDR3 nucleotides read TGTGCCAGCAGTTACGAGTCACCTCAAAGCAATCAGCCCCAGCATTTT.